The entry that follows covers one T cell receptor (beta chain) sequence. The target of this receptor is not known. There are no base qualities to consult, and no much larger clone falls within one base. Libraries were constructed by the immunoSEQ multiplex PCR assay. TCRdb stores this immuneACCESS table with in-frame sequences only. Part of the clones is absent; in the studies checked, under half of the shortfall reflects unresolved V genes, and no reason is known for the rest. The sample has some 29,000 clones on record, about 89% of them singletons. 6.2% of the sample is in the top ten clones. These data are taken from a study of T cell changes during pregnancy in multiple sclerosis (dated 2019 in TCRdb). About the study as a whole: The study looked at changes in the T cell repertoire across pregnancy in women with multiple sclerosis.

The origin of this receptor is a female donor with multiple sclerosis, enrolled in a pregnancy study. Specimen: CD8+ T cells from peripheral blood mononuclear cells, collected before pregnancy.

The CDR3: CASSTVPGGTDTQYF. The nucleotide sequence is given as TGTGCCAGCAGCACGGTGCCGGGGGGCACAGATACGCAGTATTTT. Recombination connected TRBV28 to TRBJ2-3; TRBD2 is possibly the D segment (6 matching bases). The CDR3 starts with the cysteine, ends with the phenylalanine, and has 15 residues. CDR3 DNA is the only sequence kept; it has 45 bases, read in frame from the first base. Relative to germline, V is 6 bases shorter and J is 1 base shorter, with 14 bases between their ends. In the germline V gene, CDR1 corresponds to MDHEN and CDR2 to SYDVKM.